Detailed here is one T cell receptor (beta chain). Its recognized antigen is unknown. The record has no base qualities; no much larger clone is one base away. Ends trimmed: V by 4 bases, J by 6 bases; bases unmatched to a gene: 8. The CDR3 measures 16 amino acids from cysteine to phenylalanine. Of the read, only the CDR3 DNA is kept; its 48 bases are in frame from base 1. Per the germline V gene, MGHRA is the CDR1 and YSYEKL is the CDR2. The data are from a study of naive CD8 T cells in extremely preterm neonates (dated by TCRdb to 2017 to 2019). For context, the study as a whole: The study compared TCRbeta CDR3 repertoires of sorted naive CD8+ T cells across four age groups: extremely preterm neonates, term neonates, young children and adults.

Study-level results and caveats: Among the limitations the authors pointed out were a small sample size and productive template counts that varied across preterm samples. Preterm neonates shared more CDR3 nucleotide sequences (approximately 2.5%) than term neonates (around 0.4%), young children (roughly 0.03%) and adults (about 0.01%). Preterm CDR3s were shorter, with fewer N additions and less junctional trimming, and were closer to germline than those of older groups. Significantly lower iChao1 richness than in all other age groups (p < 0.05) and an even clone distribution were observed in preterm neonates, indicating a less rich repertoire. To track T cell development within individuals, the authors urged prospective longitudinal studies of preterm and term neonates.

A two-step, bias-controlled multiplex PCR was used to amplify TCRbeta CDR3 regions from genomic DNA. The multiplex PCR used primers specific for every TRBV and TRBJ gene segment. The immunoSEQ Assay was used to generate the TCRbeta repertoire data. The study's own analysis went as follows. A relative-frequency ratio and a modified nearest-neighbor algorithm were applied to filter and cluster reads so that closely related sequences were merged. V, D and J gene assignments for CDR3 sequences followed IMGT annotation. Template counts were corrected for PCR amplification bias by normalization and were quantified against synthetic TCR CDR3 analog sequences. Only unique productive sequences, that is, in-frame CDR3 sequences lacking stop codons, were included in the analyses. Clonality, defined as 1 minus Pielou's evenness, and iChao1 richness were computed with the immunoSEQ Analyzer software. JMP was used for statistical testing, with Student's t-test or a non-parametric test applied depending on Shapiro-Wilk normality results. Entries here come from immuneACCESS through TCRdb and include only in-frame sequences with V and J called. Some clones fail to appear in such tables; in the studies checked, an unresolved V gene covers under half of the shortfall, and the cause of the remainder is unknown. Clonal size and the V and J genes are those of that table, whereas D and trimming came from the DNA. In all, the sample holds 20,000 to 30,000 clones, and approximately 90% of those were seen once. The biggest ten clones account for 0.93% of the sample.

Preterm samples came from a handful of extremely preterm deliveries at roughly 22-27 weeks of gestation. The study excluded pregnancies involving fetal demise, active maternal HSV infection or known maternal HIV infection. A FACSAria III cell sorter was used to sort live, Annexin V-negative naive CD8+ T cells (CD3+CD8+CD45RA+CCR7+). Between roughly 17,000 and 110,000 naive CD8+ T cells were sorted per sample. Preassembled standardized sampling kits were used to collect mixed venous-arterial cord blood. Cord blood stayed at room temperature and was processed within 4 hours after collection. Mononuclear cells were isolated from diluted blood by Ficoll-Paque density gradient centrifugation. Mononuclear cells were cryopreserved in about 10% DMSO with around 90% FBS and stored long term at -150°C before sorting. After thawing, cells were stained with Annexin V along with antibodies against CD3, CD8, CCR7 and CD45RA. The DNeasy Blood and Tissue Kit was used to extract genomic DNA from sorted cell pellets that had been snap-frozen.

The source material was naive CD8+ T cells from cord blood. This sequence was found in a boy who was born preterm. The V gene is TRBV4-1 and the J gene is TRBJ1-6, with 8 bases aligning to TRBD1. The nucleotides are TGCGCCAGCAGCCTCGCCTTGGGACAGGTTAATTCACCCCTCCACTTT. This yields the protein CASSLALGQVNSPLHF.